The clone carrying this TCR beta chain was detected ten times or more. Using its own MiXCR run on the RACE reads, TCRdb lists one record per CDR3 protein. The sample contains roughly 380,000 distinct CDR3 sequences, approximately 4.4% of which appear only once. Time point given: patch test 1, 2 weeks after DPC sensitization. Treatment defined: therapeutic diphenylcyclopropenone sensitization with weekly scalp DPC. The data derive from a study of human T cells and chemical hapten exposure. The CDR3 loop spans 16 amino acids. The germline V and J ends were trimmed by 4 bases and 1 base, with 17 bases remaining between them. Looked up from germline, CDR1 is SGHRS and CDR2 is YFSETQ.

This sequence originates from a woman aged 45-60 years with alopecia areata. Some clones in this sample may be carry-over from other donors' samples. The sample was whole blood, taken in connection with sensitization to the hapten diphenylcyclopropenone (DPC). The chain links TRBV5-1 to TRBJ1-1; no firm D call. CDR3 amino acids: CASSPPPTETNTEAFF. The DNA of the CDR3 is TGCGCCAGCAGCCCCCCTCCTACCGAGACGAACACTGAAGCTTTCTTT.